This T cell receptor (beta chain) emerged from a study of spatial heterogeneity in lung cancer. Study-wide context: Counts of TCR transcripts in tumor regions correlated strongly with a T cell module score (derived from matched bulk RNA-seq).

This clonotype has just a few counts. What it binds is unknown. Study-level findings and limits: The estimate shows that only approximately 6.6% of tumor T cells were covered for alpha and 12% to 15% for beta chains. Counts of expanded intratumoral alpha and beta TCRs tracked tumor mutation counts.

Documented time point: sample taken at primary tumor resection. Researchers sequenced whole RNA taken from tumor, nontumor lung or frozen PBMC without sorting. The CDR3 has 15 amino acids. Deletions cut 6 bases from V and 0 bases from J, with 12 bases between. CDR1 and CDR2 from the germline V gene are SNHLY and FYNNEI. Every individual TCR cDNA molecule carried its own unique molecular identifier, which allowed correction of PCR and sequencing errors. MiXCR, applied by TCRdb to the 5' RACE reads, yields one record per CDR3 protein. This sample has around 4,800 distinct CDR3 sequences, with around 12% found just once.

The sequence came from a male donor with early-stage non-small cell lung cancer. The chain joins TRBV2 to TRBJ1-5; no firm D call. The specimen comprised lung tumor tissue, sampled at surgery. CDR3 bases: TGTGCCAGCAGAGCGGACGGTTATAGCAATCAGCCCCAGCATTTT. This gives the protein CASRADGYSNQPQHF.